Below, 18 T cell receptor beta chains from the same sample are listed, as sequenced in a study of control samples from healthy donors and cancer patients. Clones were sequenced by immunoSEQ multiplex PCR, and TCRdb holds only the in-frame ones, with some missing. The table lists approximately 120,000 clones, over 75% of them singletons. Sequencing input: blood. The receptors derive from a man in his forties in good health.

The gene calls are TRBV25-1 and TRBJ2-1; D gene ambiguous. The germline V and J ends were trimmed by 5 bases and 5 bases, with 22 bases remaining between them. CDR1 MGHDK and CDR2 SYGVNS come from the germline V gene. There are 17 residues in the CDR3. CDR3 residues: CASSPPGSGRENNEQFF. The CDR3 DNA follows: TGTGCCAGCAGTCCCCCCGGTTCAGGTAGGGAAAACAATGAGCAGTTCTTC.

Notes on this clone: In the same sample, other DNA sequences code for this CDR3. V gene TRBV2 combines with J gene TRBJ1-6, with a possible D match to TRBD1 (6 bases). The CDR3 consists of 15 residues. V gave up 6 bases and J gave up 7 bases, with 16 bases separating them. Germline V gene lookup returns CDR1 SNHLY and CDR2 FYNNEI. DNA of the CDR3: TGTGCCAGCAGGAAACAGGGTAACGGGAATTCACCCCTCCACTTT. It translates to CASRKQGNGNSPLHF.

The chain couples TRBV5-1 to TRBJ2-1; TRBD2 agrees at 10 bases. V shed 4 bases, J shed 7 bases, and the junction held 11 bases outside the gene matches. CDR1 is SGHRS and CDR2 is YFSETQ in the germline V gene. The CDR3 length is 16 residues. This chain's CDR3 is CASSVGLARLGNEQFF. The CDR3 DNA is TGCGCCAGCAGCGTGGGACTAGCGAGACTCGGGAATGAGCAGTTCTTC.

V usage is TRBV9 and J usage is TRBJ1-4; TRBD1 matches at 7 bases. V dropped 0 bases and J dropped 7; count of bases not matched to a gene: 6. Per germline, CDR1 SGDLS and CDR2 YYNGEE. The CDR3 loop spans 15 amino acids. The CDR3 here is CASSVGQGGVEKLFF. In nucleotides, the CDR3 is TGTGCCAGCAGCGTAGGACAGGGCGGGGTTGAAAAACTGTTTTTT.

The rearrangement links TRBV24-1 to TRBJ2-7; TRBD2 agrees at 8 bases. Germline CDR1 and CDR2: KGHDR and SFDVKD. V lost 5 bases and J lost 5; bases outside the gene matches: 7. The CDR3 is 14 residues long. The CDR3 DNA follows: TGTGCCACCAGTGGGGCGGGGGGTATCCACGAGCAGTACTTC. Its translation is CATSGAGGIHEQYF.

This chain uses TRBV7-7 with TRBJ2-5; D may be TRBD2 (5 bases). This CDR3 contains 14 residues. Germline V gene lookup returns CDR1 SSHAT and CDR2 FNYEAQ (reference sequence). V was pared by 4 bases and J by 5 bases, with 14 bases between. The DNA for the CDR3 is TGTGCCAGCAGCTCCTCAGGACGAGGGGAGACCCAGTACTTC. Its protein is CASSSSGRGETQYF.

The J gene is TRBJ1-5, the V gene TRBV11-3; D ambiguous. Trimming pared 1 base from V and 2 bases from J, leaving 6 bases between. The CDR3 is made up of 14 amino acids. CDR1 SGHNT and CDR2 YENEEA come from the germline V gene. The CDR3 is CASSLGVGNQPQHF. CDR3 nucleotides: TGTGCCAGCAGCTTAGGAGTGGGCAATCAGCCCCAGCATTTT.

The chain carries TRBV7-2 and TRBJ1-2, with 8 nucleotides matching TRBD1. The J segment lost 2 bases and the V segment lost 4 bases, leaving 6 bases of the junction unmatched. The length of the CDR3 is 15 residues. Germline CDR1 is SGHTA and CDR2 is FQGNSA. The CDR3 bases are TGTGCCAGCAGCTCCCGACAGGGGTCAAACTATGGCTACACCTTC. It yields the protein CASSSRQGSNYGYTF.

The chain recombines TRBV3-1 (or the pseudogene TRBV3-2) with TRBJ2-2, with D uncertain. The CDR3 spans 16 residues. V lost 1 base and J 3 bases, leaving 12 bases between the germline ends. Per the germline V gene, CDR1 is LGHDT and CDR2 is YNNKEL (reference sequence). CDR3 residues: CASSQGVVIDTGELFF. The CDR3 DNA reads TGTGCCAGCAGCCAAGGGGTTGTGATAGACACCGGGGAGCTGTTTTTT.

The chain uses TRBV29-1 and TRBJ2-7; TRBD2 aligns across 9 bases. J gave up 3 bases and V 6 bases, and 6 bases lay outside the gene matches. The CDR3 runs to 13 residues. Germline V gives CDR1 SQVTM, CDR2 ANQGSEA. The CDR3 DNA reads TGCAGCGTCGGGCGGGAGGGCGGCTACGAGCAGTACTTC. The encoded protein is CSVGREGGYEQYF.

This clone is a singleton in its sample. It is unclear where the CDR3 begins or ends on the DNA, so no DNA is shown, and the CDR3 is as TCRdb lists it. The V gene is TRBV5-5, the J gene TRBJ1-5. The CDR3 is 15 amino acids long, termini counted. Germline CDR1 is SGHKS and CDR2 is YYEKEE (reference sequence). CDR3 region: CASSFDGSSGQPQHF.

The J gene is TRBJ2-7, the V gene TRBV6-2 or TRBV6-3; D is unresolved. The V end lost 5 bases, the J end lost 5 bases, and 7 bases lay between the germline ends. The germline V gene has CDR1 MNHEY and CDR2 SVGEGT. The CDR3 is made up of 11 amino acids. CDR3 in DNA: TGTGCCAGCAGTCGGCTGAACGAGCAGTACTTC. Residues: CASSRLNEQYF.

The V and J genes are TRBV2 and TRBJ1-4, with a tentative D call TRBD1 (6 bases). The CDR3 is made up of 16 amino acids. In germline, CDR1 is SNHLY, CDR2 FYNNEI. V was trimmed by 6 bases and J by 5 bases, leaving 19 bases between them. CDR3 sequence: CASREPPTGENEKLFF. The CDR3 DNA reads as TGTGCCAGCAGGGAGCCCCCGACAGGAGAGAATGAAAAACTGTTTTTT.

The chain uses TRBV24-1 and TRBJ2-7, with TRBD1 identical over 10 bases. The germline V gene has CDR1 KGHDR and CDR2 SFDVKD. V lost 9 bases and J lost 5; bases outside the gene matches: 6. The CDR3 runs to 13 residues. CDR3 nucleotides: TGTGCCACCTCCGGGACAGGGGTCCACGAGCAGTACTTC. It yields the protein CATSGTGVHEQYF.

This sequence joins TRBV6-4 and TRBJ1-2; D is possibly TRBD1 (6 bases). The CDR3 extends over 15 amino acids. Germline-derived CDR1 and CDR2 are MRHNA and SNTAGT. V was clipped by 5 bases and J by 4 bases, with 17 bases between them. Here the CDR3 reads CASSLNRESGYGYTF. In nucleotides, the CDR3 is TGTGCCAGCAGTTTAAACAGGGAGAGTGGCTATGGCTACACCTTC.

V gene TRBV4-1 combines with J gene TRBJ1-4, with D hard to call. V was cut by 1 base and J by 0 bases, with 15 bases left in between. The CDR3 runs to 18 residues. Germline CDR1 reads MGHRA; CDR2 reads YSYEKL. CDR3 coding DNA: TGCGCCAGCAGCCAAGGGCGCAGGATCCGGGCAACTAATGAAAAACTGTTTTTT. Amino acid sequence: CASSQGRRIRATNEKLFF.

In its sample, this clone was seen a few times. This chain joins TRBV6-5 and TRBJ1-2; the D is unclear. There are 12 residues in the CDR3. Germline values: CDR1 MNHEY, CDR2 SVGAGI. The germline V and J ends were trimmed by 7 bases and 6 bases, with 12 bases remaining between them. The CDR3 loop reads CASTHGQNGYTF. CDR3 coding DNA: TGTGCCAGCACCCACGGGCAGAATGGCTACACCTTC.

V gene TRBV6-1 combines with J gene TRBJ1-2, with 10 bases lining up with TRBD1. Losses at the gene ends were 0 bases for V and 2 bases for J; bases not matched to a gene: 0. The CDR3 totals 15 residues. Germline V gives CDR1 MNHNS, CDR2 SASEGT. For the CDR3, the DNA is TGTGCCAGCAGTGAAGCGGGACAGGGGAACTATGGCTACACCTTC. This translates into CASSEAGQGNYGYTF.